Listed here is a single T cell receptor beta chain. Its antigen is unidentified. The sample comes from a study of cytomegalovirus exposure and HLA in healthy donors. At the level of the study: Earlier sequencing of about 200 million T cells yielded about 120 million unique TCR beta sequences. Unique TCRs numbering about 87 million, obtained from HLA-typed donors, made up an early data release. Findings and limits, study-wide: Diagnosis of cytomegalovirus status made by the classifier reportedly showed high specificity and sensitivity.

Germline V gene sequence: CDR1 GTSNPN, CDR2 SVGIG (reference sequence). The CDR3 has 12 amino acids. The V end lost 3 bases, the J end lost 2 bases, and 8 bases lay between the germline ends. PCR involved 60 Vbeta and 13 Jbeta primers. Sequencing was performed with immunoSEQ multiplex PCR; in TCRdb, only in-frame clones are kept and a portion is missing. The sample holds under 95,000 clones, over 60% seen once. Although they were nominally healthy when sampled, donors likely had unrecorded immune exposures. This TCR derives from a male donor in good health and CMV-seronegative. The specimen sequenced was PBMCs. The chain joins TRBV30 to TRBJ2-7; D is unclear. DNA of the CDR3: TGTGCCTGGAGCCCAGTGGCCTACGAGCAGTACTTC. It yields the protein CAWSPVAYEQYF.